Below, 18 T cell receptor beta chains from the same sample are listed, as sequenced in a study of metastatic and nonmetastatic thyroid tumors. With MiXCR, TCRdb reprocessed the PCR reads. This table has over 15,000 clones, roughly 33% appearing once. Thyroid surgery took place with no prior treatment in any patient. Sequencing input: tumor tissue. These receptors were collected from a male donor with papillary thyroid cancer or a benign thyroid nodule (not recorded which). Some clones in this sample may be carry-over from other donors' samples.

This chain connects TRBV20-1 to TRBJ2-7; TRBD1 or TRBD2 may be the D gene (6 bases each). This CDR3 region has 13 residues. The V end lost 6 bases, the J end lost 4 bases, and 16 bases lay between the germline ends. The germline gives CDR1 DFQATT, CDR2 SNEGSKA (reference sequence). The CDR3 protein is CSAERRGQYEQYF. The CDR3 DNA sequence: TGCAGTGCCGAACGTCGGGGGCAATACGAGCAGTACTTC.

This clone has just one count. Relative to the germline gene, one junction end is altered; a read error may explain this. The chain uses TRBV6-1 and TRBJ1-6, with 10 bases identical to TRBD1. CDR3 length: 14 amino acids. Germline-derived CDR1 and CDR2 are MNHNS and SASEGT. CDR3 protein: CASSLDRGNSPLNF. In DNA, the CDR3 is TGTGCCAGCAGCCTGGACAGGGGGAATTCACCCTTGAACTTT.

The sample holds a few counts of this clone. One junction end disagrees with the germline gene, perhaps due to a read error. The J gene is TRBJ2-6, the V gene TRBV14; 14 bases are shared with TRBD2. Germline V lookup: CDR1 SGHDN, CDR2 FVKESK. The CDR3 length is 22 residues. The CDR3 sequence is CASSQALPGLAGELAGANVLTF. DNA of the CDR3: TGTGCCAGCAGCCAAGCCTTGCCGGGACTAGCGGGAGAATTAGCTGGGGCCAACGTCTTGACTTTC.

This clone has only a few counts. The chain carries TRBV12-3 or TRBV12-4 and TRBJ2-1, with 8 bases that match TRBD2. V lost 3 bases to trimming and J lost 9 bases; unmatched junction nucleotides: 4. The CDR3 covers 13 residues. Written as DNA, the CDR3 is TGTGCCAGCAGTTTTGACGGGGGGGGTGAGCAGTTCTTC. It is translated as CASSFDGGGEQFF.

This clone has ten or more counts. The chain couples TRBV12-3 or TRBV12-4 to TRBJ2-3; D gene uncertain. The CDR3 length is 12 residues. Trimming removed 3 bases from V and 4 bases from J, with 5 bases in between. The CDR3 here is CASSFRADTQYF. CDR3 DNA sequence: TGTGCCAGCAGTTTCCGTGCAGATACGCAGTATTTT.

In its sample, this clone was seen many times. The CDR3 bases are TGTGCCAGCAGCCGCGGGACAGGGGCTCGGCAGCCCCAGCATTTT. Its protein is CASSRGTGARQPQHF. V and J are TRBV3-1 and TRBJ1-5; 10 bases are a match to TRBD1. Unmatched junction bases numbered 7, after V lost 4 bases and J lost 7 bases. The CDR3 has 15 residues. The germline V gene encodes CDR1 LGHDT and CDR2 YNNKEL (reference sequence).

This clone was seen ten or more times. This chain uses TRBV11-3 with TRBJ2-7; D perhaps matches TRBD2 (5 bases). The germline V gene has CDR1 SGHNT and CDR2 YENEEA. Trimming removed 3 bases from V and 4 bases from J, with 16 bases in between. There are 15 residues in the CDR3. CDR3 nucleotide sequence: TGTGCCAGCAGCTTCGGTGGGCAGAGGGATTACGAGCAGTACTTC. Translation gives CASSFGGQRDYEQYF.

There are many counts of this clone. CDR3 DNA: TGTGCCAGCAGCCTGGCGAGGGCAACGGGCTATGGCTACACCTTC. It translates to CASSLARATGYGYTF. V gene TRBV6-1 combines with J gene TRBJ1-2; no reliable D call. This CDR3 comprises 15 residues. Trimming removed 6 bases from V and 4 bases from J, with 18 bases in between. The germline V gene encodes CDR1 MNHNS and CDR2 SASEGT.

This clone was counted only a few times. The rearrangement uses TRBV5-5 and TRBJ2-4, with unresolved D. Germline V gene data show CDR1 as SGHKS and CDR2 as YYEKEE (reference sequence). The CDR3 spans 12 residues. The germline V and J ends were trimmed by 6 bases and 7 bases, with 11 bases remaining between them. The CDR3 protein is CASTGETNIQYF. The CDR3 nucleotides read TGTGCCAGCACCGGCGAGACTAACATTCAGTACTTC.

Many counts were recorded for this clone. CDR3 amino acids: CASHPAGGTGELFF. In DNA form, the CDR3 reads TGTGCCAGCCACCCGGCGGGCGGCACCGGGGAGCTGTTTTTT. The chain links TRBV18 to TRBJ2-2, with a possible D match to TRBD2 (5 bases). The V and J ends lost 8 bases and 4 bases respectively, with 14 bases between them. Germline loops: CDR1 KGHSH, CDR2 LQKENI. This CDR3 is 14 amino acids long. Filled out from reference TRBV18 and TRBJ2-2, the complete variable domain reads NAGVMQNPRHLVRRRGQEARLRCSPMKGHSHVYWYRQLPEEGLKFMVYLQKENIIDESGMPKERFSAEFPKEGPSILRIQQVVRGDSAAYFCASHPAGGTGELFFGEGSRLTVL.

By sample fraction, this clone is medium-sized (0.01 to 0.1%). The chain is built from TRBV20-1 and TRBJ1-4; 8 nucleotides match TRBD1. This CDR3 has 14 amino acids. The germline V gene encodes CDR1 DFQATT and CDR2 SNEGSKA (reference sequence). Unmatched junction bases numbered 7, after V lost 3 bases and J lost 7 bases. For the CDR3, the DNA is TGCAGTGCTAGCCCCCGGACAGGGCGTGAAAAACTGTTTTTT. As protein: CSASPRTGREKLFF.

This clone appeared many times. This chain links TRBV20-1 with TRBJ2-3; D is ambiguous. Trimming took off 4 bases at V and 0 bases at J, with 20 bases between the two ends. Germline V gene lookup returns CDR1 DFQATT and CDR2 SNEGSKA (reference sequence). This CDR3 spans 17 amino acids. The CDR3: CSANYLGNGKSTDTQYF. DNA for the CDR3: TGCAGTGCTAACTACTTGGGGAACGGAAAGAGCACAGATACGCAGTATTTT.

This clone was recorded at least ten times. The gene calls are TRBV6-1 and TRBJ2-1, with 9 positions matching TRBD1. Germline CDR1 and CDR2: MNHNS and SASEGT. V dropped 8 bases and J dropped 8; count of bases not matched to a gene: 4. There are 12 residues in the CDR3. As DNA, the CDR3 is TGTGCCAGCGCCCGGGACAGGGATGAGCAGTTCTTC. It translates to CASARDRDEQFF.

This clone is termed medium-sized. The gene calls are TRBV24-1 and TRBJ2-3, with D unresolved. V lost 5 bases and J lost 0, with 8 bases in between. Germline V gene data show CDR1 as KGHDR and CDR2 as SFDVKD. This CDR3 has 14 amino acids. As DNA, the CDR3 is TGTGCCACCAGTGTAAAAGGCAGCACAGATACGCAGTATTTT. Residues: CATSVKGSTDTQYF.

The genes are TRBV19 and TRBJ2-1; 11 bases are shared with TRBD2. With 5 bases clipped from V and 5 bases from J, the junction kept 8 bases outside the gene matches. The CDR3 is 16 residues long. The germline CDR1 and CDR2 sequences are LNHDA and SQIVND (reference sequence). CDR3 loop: CASSVPTSGVHNEQFF. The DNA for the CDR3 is TGTGCCAGTAGTGTCCCGACTAGCGGGGTGCACAATGAGCAGTTCTTC.

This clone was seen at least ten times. The CDR3: CSARDRVSYNEQFF. The CDR3 DNA reads as TGCAGTGCTAGAGACAGGGTTAGCTACAATGAGCAGTTCTTC. V usage is TRBV20-1 and J usage is TRBJ2-1; possible D gene TRBD1, 5 bases. Per germline, CDR1 DFQATT and CDR2 SNEGSKA (reference sequence). Deletions cut 0 bases from V and 3 bases from J, with 9 bases between. This CDR3 region has 14 residues.

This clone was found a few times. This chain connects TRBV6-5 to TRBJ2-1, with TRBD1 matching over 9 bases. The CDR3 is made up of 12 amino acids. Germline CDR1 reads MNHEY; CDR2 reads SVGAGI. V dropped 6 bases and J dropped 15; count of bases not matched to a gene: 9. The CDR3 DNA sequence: TGTGCCAGCAGCCCCGGGGGACAGGGTTCGTTCTTC. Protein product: CASSPGGQGSFF.

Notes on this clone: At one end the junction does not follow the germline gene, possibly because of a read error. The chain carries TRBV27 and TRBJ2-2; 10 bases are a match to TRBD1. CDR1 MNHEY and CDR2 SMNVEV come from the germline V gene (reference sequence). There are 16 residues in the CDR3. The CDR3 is CASSPTGQGSTGEQFF. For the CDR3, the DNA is TGTGCCAGCAGTCCGACGGGACAGGGGAGCACCGGGGAGCAGTTTTTT.